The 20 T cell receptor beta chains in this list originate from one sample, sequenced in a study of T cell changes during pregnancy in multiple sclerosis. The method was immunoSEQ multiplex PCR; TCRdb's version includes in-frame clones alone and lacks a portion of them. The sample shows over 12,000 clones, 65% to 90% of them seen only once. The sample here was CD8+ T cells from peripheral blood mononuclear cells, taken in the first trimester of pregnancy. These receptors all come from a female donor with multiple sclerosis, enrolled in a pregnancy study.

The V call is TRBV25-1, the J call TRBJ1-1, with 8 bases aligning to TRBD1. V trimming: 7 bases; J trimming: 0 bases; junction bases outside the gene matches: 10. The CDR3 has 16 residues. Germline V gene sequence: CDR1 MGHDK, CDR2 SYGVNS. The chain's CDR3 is CASTLDRGALNTEAFF. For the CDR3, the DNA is TGTGCCAGCACCCTCGACAGGGGCGCCCTGAACACTGAAGCTTTCTTT.

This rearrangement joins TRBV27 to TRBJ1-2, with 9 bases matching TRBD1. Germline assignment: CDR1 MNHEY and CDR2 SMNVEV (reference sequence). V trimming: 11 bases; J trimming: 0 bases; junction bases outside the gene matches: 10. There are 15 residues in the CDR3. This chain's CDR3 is CAARFRDRANYGYTF. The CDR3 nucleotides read TGTGCCGCGCGCTTCCGGGACAGGGCTAACTATGGCTACACCTTC.

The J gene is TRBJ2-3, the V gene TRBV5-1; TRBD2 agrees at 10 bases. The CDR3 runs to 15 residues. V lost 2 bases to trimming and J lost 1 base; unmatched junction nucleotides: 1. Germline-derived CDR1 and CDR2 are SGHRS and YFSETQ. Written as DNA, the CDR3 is TGCGCCAGCAGCTTAAGCGGGAGGGGCACAGATACGCAGTATTTT. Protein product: CASSLSGRGTDTQYF.

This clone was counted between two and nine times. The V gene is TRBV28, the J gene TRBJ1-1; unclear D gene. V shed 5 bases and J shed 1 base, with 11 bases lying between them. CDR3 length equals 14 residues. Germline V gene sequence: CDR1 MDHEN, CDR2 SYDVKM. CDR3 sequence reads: CASSLSGGNTEAFF. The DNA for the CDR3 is TGTGCCAGCAGTCTCTCCGGAGGGAACACTGAAGCTTTCTTT.

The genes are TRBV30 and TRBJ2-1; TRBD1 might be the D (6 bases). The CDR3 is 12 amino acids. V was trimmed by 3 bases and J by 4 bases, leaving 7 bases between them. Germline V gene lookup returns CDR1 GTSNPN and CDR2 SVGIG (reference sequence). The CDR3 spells CAWSGQYNEQFF. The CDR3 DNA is TGTGCCTGGAGCGGACAGTACAATGAGCAGTTCTTC.

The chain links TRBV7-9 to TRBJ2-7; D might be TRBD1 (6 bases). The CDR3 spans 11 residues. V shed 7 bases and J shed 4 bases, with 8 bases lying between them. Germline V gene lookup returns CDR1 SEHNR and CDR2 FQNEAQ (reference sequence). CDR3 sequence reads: CASIGGYEQYF. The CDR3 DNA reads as TGTGCCAGCATAGGGGGTTACGAGCAGTACTTC.

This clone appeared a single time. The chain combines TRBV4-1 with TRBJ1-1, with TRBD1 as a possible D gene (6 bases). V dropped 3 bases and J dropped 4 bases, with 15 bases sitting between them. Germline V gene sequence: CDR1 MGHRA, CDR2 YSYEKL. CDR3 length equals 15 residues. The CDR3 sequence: CASSQAYTGTTEAFF. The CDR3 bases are TGCGCCAGCAGCCAGGCATATACAGGGACCACTGAAGCTTTCTTT.

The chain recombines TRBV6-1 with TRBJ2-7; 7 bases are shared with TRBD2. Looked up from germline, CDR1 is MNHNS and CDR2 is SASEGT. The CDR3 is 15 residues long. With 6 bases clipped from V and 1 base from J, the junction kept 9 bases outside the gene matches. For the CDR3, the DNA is TGTGCCAGCAGATACCTAGCGGACAATTCCTACGAGCAGTACTTC. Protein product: CASRYLADNSYEQYF.

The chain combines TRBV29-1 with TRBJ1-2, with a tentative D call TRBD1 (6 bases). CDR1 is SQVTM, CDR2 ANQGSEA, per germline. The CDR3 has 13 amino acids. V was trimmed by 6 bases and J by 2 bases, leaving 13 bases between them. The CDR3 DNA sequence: TGCAGCGTGGCAGGGGTTAGGAACTATGGCTACACCTTC. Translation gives CSVAGVRNYGYTF.

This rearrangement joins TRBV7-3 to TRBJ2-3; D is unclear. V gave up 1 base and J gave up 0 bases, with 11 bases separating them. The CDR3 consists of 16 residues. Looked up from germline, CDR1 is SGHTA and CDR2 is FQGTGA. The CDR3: CASSLSAGSSTDTQYF. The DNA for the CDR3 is TGTGCCAGCAGCTTAAGCGCAGGATCTAGCACAGATACGCAGTATTTT. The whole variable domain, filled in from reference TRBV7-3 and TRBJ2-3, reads GAGVSQTPSNKVTEKGKYVELRCDPISGHTALYWYRQSLGQGPEFLIYFQGTGAADDSGLPNDRFFAVRPEGSVSTLKIQRTERGDSAVYLCASSLSAGSSTDTQYFGPGTRLTVL.

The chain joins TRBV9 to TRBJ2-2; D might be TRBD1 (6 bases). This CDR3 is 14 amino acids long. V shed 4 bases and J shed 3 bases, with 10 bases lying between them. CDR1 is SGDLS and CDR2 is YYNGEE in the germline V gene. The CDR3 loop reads CASSPGQYTGELFF. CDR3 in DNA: TGTGCCAGCAGCCCCGGACAGTACACCGGGGAGCTGTTTTTT.

In DNA, the CDR3 is TGTGCCAGCAGCTTATTCGAGACTAGCAATGAGCAGTTCTTC. Protein sequence: CASSLFETSNEQFF. The V gene is TRBV7-6, the J gene TRBJ2-1; D may be TRBD2 (6 bases). This CDR3 contains 14 residues. Deletions cut 2 bases from V and 6 bases from J, with 11 bases between. Germline V gives CDR1 SGHVS, CDR2 FNYEAQ.

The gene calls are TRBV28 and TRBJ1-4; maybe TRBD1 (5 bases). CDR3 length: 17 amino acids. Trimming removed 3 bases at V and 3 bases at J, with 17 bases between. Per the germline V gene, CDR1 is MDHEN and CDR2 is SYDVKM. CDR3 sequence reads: CASSFMGEGLANEKLFF. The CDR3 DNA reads TGTGCCAGCAGTTTCATGGGAGAGGGACTAGCTAATGAAAAACTGTTTTTT.

In DNA form, the CDR3 reads TGTGCCAGCAGCGGACGGACTAGCGGGGAACGCCAGTATTTT. Amino acids: CASSGRTSGERQYF. V gene TRBV7-8 combines with J gene TRBJ2-3; TRBD2 aligns across 12 bases. After removal of 5 bases from V and 12 bases from J, the junction contained 9 bases not matched to a gene. The CDR3 length is 14 residues. Germline V gene sequence: CDR1 SGHVS, CDR2 FQNEAQ.

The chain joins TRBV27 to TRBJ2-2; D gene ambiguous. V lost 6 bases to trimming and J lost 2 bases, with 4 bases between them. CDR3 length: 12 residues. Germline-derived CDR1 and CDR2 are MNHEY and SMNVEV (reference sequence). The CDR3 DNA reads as TGTGCCAGCAGCTTCAACACCGGGGAGCTGTTTTTT. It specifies CASSFNTGELFF.

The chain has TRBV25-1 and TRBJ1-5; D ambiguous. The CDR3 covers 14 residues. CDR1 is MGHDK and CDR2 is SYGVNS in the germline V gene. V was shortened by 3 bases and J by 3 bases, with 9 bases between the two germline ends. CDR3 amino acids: CASSDAAYNQPQHF. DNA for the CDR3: TGTGCCAGCAGTGACGCGGCATACAATCAGCCCCAGCATTTT.

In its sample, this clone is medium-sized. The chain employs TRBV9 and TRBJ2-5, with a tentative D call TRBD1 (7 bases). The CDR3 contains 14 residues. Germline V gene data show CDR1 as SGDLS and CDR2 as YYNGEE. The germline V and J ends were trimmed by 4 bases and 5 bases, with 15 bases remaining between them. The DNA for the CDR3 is TGTGCCAGCAGCCCAACAGGGGCGGGGGAGACCCAGTACTTC. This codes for CASSPTGAGETQYF.

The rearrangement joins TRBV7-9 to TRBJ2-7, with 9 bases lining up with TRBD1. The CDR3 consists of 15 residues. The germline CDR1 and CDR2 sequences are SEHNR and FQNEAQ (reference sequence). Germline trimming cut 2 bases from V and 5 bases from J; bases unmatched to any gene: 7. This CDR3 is CASSLTRTGGNEQYF. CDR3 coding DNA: TGTGCCAGCAGCTTAACTCGTACAGGGGGCAACGAGCAGTACTTC.

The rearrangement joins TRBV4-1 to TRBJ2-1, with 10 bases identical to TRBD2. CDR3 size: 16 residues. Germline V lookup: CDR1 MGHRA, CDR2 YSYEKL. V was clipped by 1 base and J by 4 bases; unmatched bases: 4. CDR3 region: CASSQGISGGYNEQFF. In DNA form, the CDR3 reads TGCGCCAGCAGCCAAGGCATTAGCGGGGGGTACAATGAGCAGTTCTTC.

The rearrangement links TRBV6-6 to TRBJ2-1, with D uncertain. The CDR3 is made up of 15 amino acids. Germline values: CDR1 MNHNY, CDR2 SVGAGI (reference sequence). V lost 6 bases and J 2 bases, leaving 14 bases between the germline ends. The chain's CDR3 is CASSSDSLAYNEQFF. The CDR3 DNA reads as TGTGCCAGCAGCTCCGACTCCCTAGCCTACAATGAGCAGTTCTTC.